The 30 T cell receptor beta chains given below trace back to one sample, sequenced in a study of blood T cell repertoires in COVID-19. The repertoire was sequenced with immunoSEQ multiplex PCR; TCRdb's copy has only in-frame clones and lacks some. Among approximately 230,000 clones listed, 80% to 90% were seen once. Source material: PBMCs or T cells enriched from blood (not recorded which). Every receptor here comes from a man aged 40-55 years who had recovered from COVID-19.

V and J are TRBV29-1 and TRBJ2-5; 9 nucleotides line up with TRBD1. This CDR3 spans 13 amino acids. CDR1 is SQVTM, CDR2 ANQGSEA, per germline. J gave up 2 bases and V 6 bases, and 4 bases lay outside the gene matches. CDR3 DNA sequence: TGCAGCGTAGGGGACAGGGCGCAAGAGACCCAGTACTTC. Its translation is CSVGDRAQETQYF.

This sequence joins TRBV7-3 and TRBJ2-7, with TRBD2 matching over 8 bases. The germline V gene encodes CDR1 SGHTA and CDR2 FQGTGA. Trimming removed 5 bases from V and 2 bases from J; junction bases left unmatched: 8. The CDR3 spans 15 residues. The CDR3 DNA is TGTGCCAGCAGCGTAAATAGCGGGGCGGCCTACGAGCAGTACTTC. This sequence encodes CASSVNSGAAYEQYF.

The rearrangement uses TRBV12-3 or TRBV12-4 and TRBJ1-6, with 7 nucleotides matching TRBD1. Trimming took 0 bases from V and 10 from J; bases not matched to a gene: 0. This CDR3 region has 13 residues. CDR3: CASSLARGSPLHF. The DNA for the CDR3 is TGTGCCAGCAGTTTAGCCAGGGGGTCACCCCTCCACTTT.

This chain links TRBV5-1 with TRBJ2-3; 10 bases align to TRBD2. CDR3 length: 17 amino acids. V lost 2 bases and J lost 3; bases outside the gene matches: 9. The germline CDR1 and CDR2 sequences are SGHRS and YFSETQ. In nucleotides, the CDR3 is TGCGCCAGCAGCTTAATAAGAGCGGGAGGGCCAACAGATACGCAGTATTTT. It encodes CASSLIRAGGPTDTQYF.

The genes are TRBV18 and TRBJ1-1; 7 bases align to TRBD1. CDR3 length equals 16 residues. CDR1 KGHSH and CDR2 LQKENI come from the germline V gene. With 0 bases clipped from V and 3 bases from J, the junction kept 7 bases outside the gene matches. The CDR3 sequence is CASSPPGTGVDTEAFF. In DNA form, the CDR3 reads TGTGCCAGCTCACCACCGGGTACAGGGGTGGACACTGAAGCTTTCTTT.

The chain joins TRBV13 to TRBJ2-1; TRBD2 agrees at 9 bases. Germline lookup yields CDR1 PRHDT and CDR2 FYEKMQ (reference sequence). Trimming removed 2 bases from V and 4 bases from J; junction bases left unmatched: 6. There are 16 residues in the CDR3. The CDR3, as DNA: TGTGCCAGCAGCTTAAGCGGTAGCGGGAGATACAATGAGCAGTTCTTC. Protein product: CASSLSGSGRYNEQFF. The complete variable domain, with remaining parts taken from reference TRBV13 and TRBJ2-1, reads AAGVIQSPRHLIKEKRETATLKCYPIPRHDTVYWYQQGPGQDPQFLISFYEKMQSDKGSIPDRFSAQQFSDYHSELNMSSLELGDSALYFCASSLSGSGRYNEQFFGPGTRLTVL.

The V call is TRBV7-9, the J call TRBJ2-7; possible D gene TRBD2, 7 bases. The ends were cut back, 3 bases at V and 5 bases at J, with 14 bases in the middle. CDR1 and CDR2 from the germline V gene are SEHNR and FQNEAQ (reference sequence). CDR3 length: 14 amino acids. The DNA for the CDR3 is TGTGCCAGCAGCTTTTCCGGGGGGCTGGACGAGCAGTACTTC. Its protein product is CASSFSGGLDEQYF. Full variable domain (remainder filled in from reference TRBV7-9 and TRBJ2-7): DTGVSQNPRHKITKRGQNVTFRCDPISEHNRLYWYRQTLGQGPEFLTYFQNEAQLEKSRLLSDRFSAERPKGSFSTLEIQRTEQGDSAMYLCASSFSGGLDEQYFGPGTRLTVT.

This clone was found once. The chain couples TRBV21-1 to TRBJ1-2; the table's D gene call, TRBD1, was not cross checked with the DNA. TRBV21-1 is annotated as a pseudogene. This CDR3 is built from 14 residues. CDR3 residues: CASSKEGQGYGYTF. The CDR3 DNA follows: TGTGCCAGCAGCAAAGAGGGACAGGGATACGGCTACACCTTC.

The chain is built from TRBV6-2 or TRBV6-3 and TRBJ2-3; TRBD1 agrees at 8 bases. Unmatched junction bases numbered 3, after V lost 0 bases and J lost 1 base. The CDR3 runs to 16 residues. Germline assignment: CDR1 MNHEY and CDR2 SVGEGT. The CDR3 loop is CASSYSGTGGTDTQYF. Here the CDR3 DNA reads TGTGCCAGCAGTTACTCGGGGACAGGAGGCACAGATACGCAGTATTTT.

This chain links TRBV15 with TRBJ2-5, with TRBD2 identical over 8 bases. The V gene's germline CDR1 is LNHNV and CDR2 YYDKDF (reference sequence). V gave up 0 bases and J gave up 1 base; unmatched junction bases: 1. The length of the CDR3 is 15 residues. The CDR3: CATSRERGVQETQYF. CDR3 in DNA: TGTGCCACCAGCAGAGAGCGGGGGGTCCAAGAGACCCAGTACTTC.

V and J are TRBV3-1 (or the pseudogene TRBV3-2) and TRBJ2-7, with TRBD1 matching over 9 bases. With V trimmed by 2 bases and J by 5 bases, 7 bases remained unmatched. The germline V gene encodes CDR1 LGHDT and CDR2 YNNKEL (reference sequence). This CDR3 region has 15 residues. The CDR3 coding sequence is TGTGCCAGCAGCCAACCCACAGGGGGCGGCCACGAGCAGTACTTC. Translation: CASSQPTGGGHEQYF.

J is TRBJ2-7 and V is TRBV5-6, with D perhaps TRBD2 (6 bases). CDR1 SGHDT and CDR2 YYEEEE come from the germline V gene. The V end was cut by 0 bases, the J end by 6 bases, with 13 bases between. The length of the CDR3 is 14 residues. The CDR3, as DNA: TGTGCCAGCAGCTTGGCGGGCGGGGCGGGCGAGCAGTACTTC. It is translated as CASSLAGGAGEQYF.

This chain connects TRBV4-2 to TRBJ1-1; 12 positions agree with TRBD1. Losses at the gene ends were 7 bases for V and 1 base for J; bases not matched to a gene: 7. The CDR3 is 16 residues long. Germline V gene sequence: CDR1 LGHNA, CDR2 YNFKEQ. CDR3 DNA: TGTGCCAGCACCCCCTTGGGACAGGGGGCGAACACTGAAGCTTTCTTT. Protein: CASTPLGQGANTEAFF.

The V and J genes are TRBV18 and TRBJ2-3; 7 bases match TRBD1. Trimming cost V 5 bases and J 3 bases; bases outside gene matches: 8. There are 15 residues in the CDR3. Germline V CDR1 and CDR2: KGHSH, LQKENI. This CDR3 reads CASSRLRGQTDTQYF. The CDR3, as DNA: TGTGCCAGCTCAAGGTTGAGGGGGCAAACAGATACGCAGTATTTT.

The J gene is TRBJ1-5, the V gene TRBV6-4; TRBD1 might be the D (5 bases). Germline CDR1 and CDR2: MRHNA and SNTAGT. The CDR3 spans 15 residues. The V end was cut by 0 bases, the J end by 9 bases, with 15 bases between. The CDR3: CASSDSSDGTGPQHF. CDR3 DNA: TGTGCCAGCAGTGACTCGAGTGACGGGACTGGGCCCCAGCATTTT.

The J gene is TRBJ1-5, the V gene TRBV5-1, with D maybe TRBD1 (5 bases). CDR1 SGHRS and CDR2 YFSETQ come from the germline V gene. CDR3 size: 13 residues. V was shortened by 2 bases and J by 5 bases, with 8 bases between the two germline ends. CDR3 coding DNA: TGCGCCAGCAGCTTTGACAGAGATCAGCCCCAGCATTTT. It specifies CASSFDRDQPQHF.

The chain carries TRBV6-4 and TRBJ1-2, with TRBD1 matching over 10 bases. This CDR3 region has 14 residues. After removal of 6 bases from V and 7 bases from J, the junction contained 8 bases not matched to a gene. Germline CDR1 is MRHNA and CDR2 is SNTAGT. CDR3 region: CASRKGQGESGYTF. The CDR3 DNA reads as TGTGCCAGCAGAAAAGGACAGGGGGAAAGTGGCTACACCTTC.

This chain uses TRBV7-2 with TRBJ2-3; 7 bases align to TRBD2. The germline V gene encodes CDR1 SGHTA and CDR2 FQGNSA. The trim removed 5 bases at V and 4 bases at J, leaving 6 bases unmatched. The CDR3 sequence is 14 residues long. CDR3 sequence: CASSPRRESDTQYF. The CDR3 DNA reads TGTGCCAGCAGCCCCAGGCGGGAGTCAGATACGCAGTATTTT. Supplemented by reference TRBV7-2 and TRBJ2-3, the full variable domain reads GAGVSQSPSNKVTEKGKDVELRCDPISGHTALYWYRQSLGQGLEFLIYFQGNSAPDKSGLPSDRFSAERTGGSVSTLTIQRTQQEDSAVYLCASSPRRESDTQYFGPGTRLTVL.

The chain combines TRBV3-1 (or the pseudogene TRBV3-2) with TRBJ1-2; the D is unclear. Germline assignment: CDR1 LGHDT and CDR2 YNNKEL (reference sequence). Trimming pared 0 bases from V and 1 base from J, leaving 9 bases between. The CDR3 consists of 15 residues. The CDR3, as DNA: TGTGCCAGCAGCCAAGATCTAAACCGTAACTATGGCTACACCTTC. This encodes CASSQDLNRNYGYTF.

This clone came up many times. The chain employs TRBV6-4 and TRBJ2-1, with TRBD2 matching 7 bases. CDR1 is MRHNA, CDR2 SNTAGT, per germline. This CDR3 comprises 15 residues. V gave up 2 bases and J gave up 6 bases; unmatched junction bases: 7. The CDR3 nucleotides read TGTGCCAGCAGTGACGAGGCGGGAGAGGTCAATGAGCAGTTCTTC. This gives the protein CASSDEAGEVNEQFF.

The CDR3 sequence: CASSDPWRDRARNTIYF. Here the CDR3 DNA reads TGTGCCAGCAGTGACCCCTGGCGGGACAGGGCAAGGAACACCATATATTTT. V gene TRBV6-4 combines with J gene TRBJ1-3; 9 bases align to TRBD1. J gave up 7 bases and V 2 bases, and 12 bases lay outside the gene matches. The CDR3 runs to 17 residues. Germline V CDR1 and CDR2: MRHNA, SNTAGT.

The chain is built from TRBV27 and TRBJ1-4; unclear D gene. There are 19 residues in the CDR3. Germline V gives CDR1 MNHEY, CDR2 SMNVEV (reference sequence). V was shortened by 0 bases and J by 7 bases, with 24 bases between the two germline ends. CDR3 nucleotides: TGTGCCAGCAGTTTATCGGCCCCGGCGGGTCTGGTAGAGGGTGAAAAACTGTTTTTT. Its translation is CASSLSAPAGLVEGEKLFF. The full variable domain, with the rest looked up from reference TRBV27 and TRBJ1-4, is EAQVTQNPRYLITVTGKKLTVTCSQNMNHEYMSWYRQDPGLGLRQIYYSMNVEVTDKGDVPEGYKVSRKEKRNFPLILESPSPNQTSLYFCASSLSAPAGLVEGEKLFFGSGTQLSVL.

The genes are TRBV27 and TRBJ1-3; the D is unclear. V was trimmed by 5 bases and J by 4 bases, leaving 15 bases between them. Germline CDR1 MNHEY, CDR2 SMNVEV (reference sequence). This CDR3 is 15 amino acids long. Here the CDR3 DNA reads TGTGCCAGCAGTCCCTCCTCCGCCCTAGGAAACACCATATATTTT. Amino acid sequence: CASSPSSALGNTIYF.

The table lists this clone with a few counts. The J gene is TRBJ1-6, the V gene TRBV9, with no clear D. CDR1 is SGDLS and CDR2 is YYNGEE in the germline V gene. V lost 0 bases and J 0 bases, leaving 7 bases between the germline ends. This CDR3 is 16 amino acids long. The CDR3 sequence is CASSVGADSYNSPLHF. CDR3 DNA: TGTGCCAGCAGCGTAGGGGCTGACTCCTATAATTCACCCCTCCACTTT.

This clone has a handful of counts. The chain employs TRBV2 and TRBJ1-3; unclear D gene. Germline loops: CDR1 SNHLY, CDR2 FYNNEI. The CDR3 is made up of 17 amino acids. V was cut by 2 bases and J by 2 bases, with 16 bases left in between. This CDR3 reads CASSERRPQGTGNTIYF. The CDR3 DNA is TGTGCCAGCAGTGAAAGGAGGCCTCAAGGCACTGGAAACACCATATATTTT.

The CDR3 reads CASSPSEFYNSPLHF. CDR3 DNA sequence: TGTGCCAGCAGCCCAAGCGAGTTCTATAATTCACCCCTCCACTTT. This chain uses TRBV7-3 with TRBJ1-6, with D hard to call. Trimming removed 5 bases from V and 3 bases from J, with 11 bases in between. Looked up from germline, CDR1 is SGHTA and CDR2 is FQGTGA. This CDR3 is 15 amino acids long. Full variable domain (remainder filled in from reference TRBV7-3 and TRBJ1-6): GAGVSQTPSNKVTEKGKYVELRCDPISGHTALYWYRQSLGQGPEFLIYFQGTGAADDSGLPNDRFFAVRPEGSVSTLKIQRTERGDSAVYLCASSPSEFYNSPLHFGNGTRLTVT.

The V gene is TRBV5-4, the J gene TRBJ1-2; perhaps TRBD1 as D (5 bases). CDR3 length equals 13 residues. V was cut by 5 bases and J by 2 bases, with 10 bases left in between. Per germline, CDR1 SGHNT and CDR2 YYREEE (reference sequence). The CDR3 loop reads CASRSDRNYGYTF. The CDR3 bases are TGTGCCAGCAGGTCCGACAGAAACTATGGCTACACCTTC. The full variable domain, rest sourced from reference TRBV5-4 and TRBJ1-2, is ETGVTQSPTHLIKTRGQQVTLRCSSQSGHNTVSWYQQALGQGPQFIFQYYREEENGRGNFPPRFSGLQFPNYSSELNVNALELDDSALYLCASRSDRNYGYTFGSGTRLTVV.

The chain employs TRBV5-1 and TRBJ1-2; TRBD1 might be the D (5 bases). Germline CDR1 reads SGHRS; CDR2 reads YFSETQ. The ends were cut back, 0 bases at V and 5 bases at J, with 11 bases in the middle. The CDR3 runs 14 residues. For the CDR3, the DNA is TGCGCCAGCAGCTTGGATGCGGCAGGGTATGGCTACACCTTC. Its translation: CASSLDAAGYGYTF. Complete variable domain (other parts from reference TRBV5-1 and TRBJ1-2): KAGVTQTPRYLIKTRGQQVTLSCSPISGHRSVSWYQQTPGQGLQFLFEYFSETQRNKGNFPGRFSGRQFSNSRSEMNVSTLELGDSALYLCASSLDAAGYGYTFGSGTRLTVV.

The rearrangement uses TRBV5-4 and TRBJ1-2; 8 bases fit TRBD1. The CDR3 loop spans 13 amino acids. CDR1 SGHNT and CDR2 YYREEE come from the germline V gene (reference sequence). Trimming removed 4 bases from V and 4 bases from J; junction bases left unmatched: 3. In DNA, the CDR3 is TGTGCCAGCAGCCCCACAGGGGGCTATGGCTACACCTTC. Its protein product is CASSPTGGYGYTF.

The chain joins TRBV19 to TRBJ1-5; no clear D gene. The CDR3 runs 15 residues. Trimming left V 6 bases short and J 4 bases short, with 16 bases between. Per the germline V gene, CDR1 is LNHDA and CDR2 is SQIVND (reference sequence). The CDR3 spells CASSPERARNQPQHF. DNA for the CDR3: TGTGCCAGTAGCCCTGAGAGGGCGCGGAATCAGCCCCAGCATTTT. The variable domain in full, with the rest retrieved from reference TRBV19 and TRBJ1-5, is DGGITQSPKYLFRKEGQNVTLSCEQNLNHDAMYWYRQDPGQGLRLIYYSQIVNDFQKGDIAEGYSVSREKKESFPLTVTSAQKNPTAFYLCASSPERARNQPQHFGDGTRLSIL.